The present TCR beta chain was sequenced within a study of regulatory T cells in long-lasting Graves disease. Time point given: newly diagnosed GD, antithyroid drugs for less than 3 months. The TCR library was prepared using RNA isolated from PBMCs. Library construction for TCR beta used iRepertoire HTBI primers and Arm-PCR of CDR3 regions. TCRdb called the multiplex PCR reads again in MiXCR, with one record for every CDR3 protein. The table shows roughly 560,000 distinct CDR3 sequences, with roughly 15% occurring only once. In this sample, this clonotype turned up many times. Germline CDR1 PRHDT, CDR2 FYEKMQ (reference sequence). The CDR3 spans 15 residues. V shed 5 bases, J shed 4 bases, and the junction held 6 bases outside the gene matches. These data also featured in a second study, about T cells in Graves' hyperthyroidism and ophthalmopathy.

This specimen was peripheral blood mononuclear cells (PBMCs), taken at new diagnosis, from a patient treated with antithyroid drugs. The chain employs TRBV13 and TRBJ2-5, with 11 bases matching TRBD1. This clonotype originated in a middle-aged woman with Graves disease. The CDR3: CASSARTGGGETQYF. The CDR3 DNA reads as TGTGCCAGCAGCGCAAGGACAGGGGGCGGAGAGACCCAGTACTTC.